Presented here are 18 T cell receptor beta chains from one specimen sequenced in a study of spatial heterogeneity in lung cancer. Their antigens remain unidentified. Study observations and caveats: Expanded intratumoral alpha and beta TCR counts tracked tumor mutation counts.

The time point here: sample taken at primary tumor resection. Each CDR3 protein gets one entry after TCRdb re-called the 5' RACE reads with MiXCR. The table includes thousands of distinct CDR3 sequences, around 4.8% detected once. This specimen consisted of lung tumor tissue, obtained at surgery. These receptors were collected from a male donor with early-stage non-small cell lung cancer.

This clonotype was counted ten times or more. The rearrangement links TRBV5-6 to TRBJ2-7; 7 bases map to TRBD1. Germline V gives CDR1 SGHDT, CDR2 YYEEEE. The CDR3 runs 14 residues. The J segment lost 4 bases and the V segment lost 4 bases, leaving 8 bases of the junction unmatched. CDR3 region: CASSPRDRIYEQYF. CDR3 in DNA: TGTGCCAGCAGCCCCCGGGACAGAATATACGAGCAGTACTTC.

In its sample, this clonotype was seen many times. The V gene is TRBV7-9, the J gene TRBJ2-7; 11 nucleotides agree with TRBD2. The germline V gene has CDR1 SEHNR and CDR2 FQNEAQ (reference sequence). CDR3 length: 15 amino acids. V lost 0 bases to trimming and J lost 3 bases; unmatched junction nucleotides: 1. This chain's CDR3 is CASSLAGLAVYEQYF. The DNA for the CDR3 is TGTGCCAGCAGCTTAGCGGGACTAGCGGTCTACGAGCAGTACTTC.

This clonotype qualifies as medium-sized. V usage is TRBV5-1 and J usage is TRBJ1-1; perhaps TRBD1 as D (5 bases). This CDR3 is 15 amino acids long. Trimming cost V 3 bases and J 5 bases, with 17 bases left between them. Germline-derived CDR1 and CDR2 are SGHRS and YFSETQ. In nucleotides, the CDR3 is TGCGCCAGCAGCTCAGCCGGGACGGCAACAACTGAAGCTTTCTTT. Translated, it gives CASSSAGTATTEAFF. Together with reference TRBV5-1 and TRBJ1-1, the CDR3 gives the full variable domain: KAGVTQTPRYLIKTRGQQVTLSCSPISGHRSVSWYQQTPGQGLQFLFEYFSETQRNKGNFPGRFSGRQFSNSRSEMNVSTLELGDSALYLCASSSAGTATTEAFFGQGTRLTVV.

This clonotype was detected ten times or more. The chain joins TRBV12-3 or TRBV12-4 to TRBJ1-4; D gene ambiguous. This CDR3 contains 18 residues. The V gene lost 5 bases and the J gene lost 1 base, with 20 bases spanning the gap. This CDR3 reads CASSPPATNEKTNEKLFF. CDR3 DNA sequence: TGTGCCAGCAGTCCACCAGCAACTAATGAAAAAACTAATGAAAAACTGTTTTTT.

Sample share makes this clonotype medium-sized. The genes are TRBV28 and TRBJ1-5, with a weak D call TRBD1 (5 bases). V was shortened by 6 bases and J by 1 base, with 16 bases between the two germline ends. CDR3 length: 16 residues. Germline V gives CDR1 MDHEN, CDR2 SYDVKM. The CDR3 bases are TGTGCCAGCAGCTCATGGGACGTGGAGAGCAATCAGCCCCAGCATTTT. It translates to CASSSWDVESNQPQHF.

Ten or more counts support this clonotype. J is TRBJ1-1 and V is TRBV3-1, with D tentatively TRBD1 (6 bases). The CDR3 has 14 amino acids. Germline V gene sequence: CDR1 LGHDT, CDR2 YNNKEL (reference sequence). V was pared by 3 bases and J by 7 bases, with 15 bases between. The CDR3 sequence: CASSQGQGGSEAFF. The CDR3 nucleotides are TGTGCCAGCAGCCAGGGACAAGGGGGAAGTGAAGCTTTCTTT.

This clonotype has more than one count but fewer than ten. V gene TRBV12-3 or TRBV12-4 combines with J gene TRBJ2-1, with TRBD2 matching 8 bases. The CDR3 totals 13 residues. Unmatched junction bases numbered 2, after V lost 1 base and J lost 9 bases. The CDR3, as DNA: TGTGCCAGCAGTTTAGTCGGGACTAGTGAGCAGTTCTTC. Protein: CASSLVGTSEQFF.

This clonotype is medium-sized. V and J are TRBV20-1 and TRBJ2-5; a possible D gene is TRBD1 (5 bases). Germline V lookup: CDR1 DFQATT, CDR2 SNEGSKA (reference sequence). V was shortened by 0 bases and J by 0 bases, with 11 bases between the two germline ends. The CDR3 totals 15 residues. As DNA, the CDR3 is TGCAGTGCTAGAGATGGGGCTGGGGACCAAGAGACCCAGTACTTC. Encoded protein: CSARDGAGDQETQYF.

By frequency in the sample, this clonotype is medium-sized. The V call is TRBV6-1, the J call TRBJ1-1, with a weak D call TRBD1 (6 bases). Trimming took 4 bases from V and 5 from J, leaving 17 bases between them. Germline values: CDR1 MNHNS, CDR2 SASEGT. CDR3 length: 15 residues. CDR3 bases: TGTGCCAGCAGTGTCGGACGGGGGCTGGGGACTGAAGCTTTCTTT. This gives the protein CASSVGRGLGTEAFF.

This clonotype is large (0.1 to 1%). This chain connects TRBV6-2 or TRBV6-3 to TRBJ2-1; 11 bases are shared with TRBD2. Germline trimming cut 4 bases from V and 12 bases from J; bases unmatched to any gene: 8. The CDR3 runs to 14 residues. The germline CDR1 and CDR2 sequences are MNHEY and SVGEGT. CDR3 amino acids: CASSSPTSGVGQFF. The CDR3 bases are TGTGCCAGCAGTTCCCCGACTAGCGGGGTTGGGCAGTTCTTC.

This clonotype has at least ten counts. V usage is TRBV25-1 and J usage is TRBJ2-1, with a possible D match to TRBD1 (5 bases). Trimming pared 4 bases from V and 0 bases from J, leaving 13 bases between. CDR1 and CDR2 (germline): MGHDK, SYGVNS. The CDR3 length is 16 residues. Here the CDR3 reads CASSVLGASSYNEQFF. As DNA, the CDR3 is TGTGCCAGCAGTGTCCTAGGGGCTAGCTCCTACAATGAGCAGTTCTTC.

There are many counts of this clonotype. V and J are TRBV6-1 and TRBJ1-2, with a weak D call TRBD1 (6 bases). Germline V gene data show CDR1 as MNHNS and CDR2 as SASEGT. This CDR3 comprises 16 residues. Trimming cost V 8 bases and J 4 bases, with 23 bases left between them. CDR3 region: CASRPGQGLSGYGYTF. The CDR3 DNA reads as TGTGCCAGCCGACCGGGACAAGGCCTTTCTGGCTATGGCTACACCTTC.

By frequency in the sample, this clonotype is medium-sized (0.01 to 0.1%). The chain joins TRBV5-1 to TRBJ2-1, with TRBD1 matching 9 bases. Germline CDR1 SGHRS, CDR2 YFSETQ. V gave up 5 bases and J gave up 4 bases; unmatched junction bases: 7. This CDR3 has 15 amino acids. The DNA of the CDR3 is TGCGCCAGCAGAGGCGGGGGACAGGGTTACAATGAGCAGTTCTTC. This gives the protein CASRGGGQGYNEQFF.

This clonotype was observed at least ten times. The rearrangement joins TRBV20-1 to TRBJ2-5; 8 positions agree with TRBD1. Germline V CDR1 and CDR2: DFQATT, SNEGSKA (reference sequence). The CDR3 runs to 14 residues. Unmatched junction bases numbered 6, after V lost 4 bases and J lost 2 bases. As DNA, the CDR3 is TGCAGTGCTACCCATCGACAGGGGCAAGAGACCCAGTACTTC. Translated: CSATHRQGQETQYF.

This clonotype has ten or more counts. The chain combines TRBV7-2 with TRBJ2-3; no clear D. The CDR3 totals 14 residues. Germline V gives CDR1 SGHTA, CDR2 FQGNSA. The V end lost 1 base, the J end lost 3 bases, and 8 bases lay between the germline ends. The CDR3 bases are TGTGCCAGCAGCTTAGGCGTAAAGACAGATACGCAGTATTTT. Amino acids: CASSLGVKTDTQYF. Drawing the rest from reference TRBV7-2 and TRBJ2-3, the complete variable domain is GAGVSQSPSNKVTEKGKDVELRCDPISGHTALYWYRQSLGQGLEFLIYFQGNSAPDKSGLPSDRFSAERTGGSVSTLTIQRTQQEDSAVYLCASSLGVKTDTQYFGPGTRLTVL.

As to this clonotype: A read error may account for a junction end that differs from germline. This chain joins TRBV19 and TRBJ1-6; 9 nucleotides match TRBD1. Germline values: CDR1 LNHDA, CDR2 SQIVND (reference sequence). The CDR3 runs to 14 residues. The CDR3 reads CASSPQGADSPLNF. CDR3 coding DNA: TGTGCCAGTAGCCCACAGGGGGCTGATTCACCCCTCAACTTT. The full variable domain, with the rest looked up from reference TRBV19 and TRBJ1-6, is DGGITQSPKYLFRKEGQNVTLSCEQNLNHDAMYWYRQDPGQGLRLIYYSQIVNDFQKGDIAEGYSVSREKKESFPLTVTSAQKNPTAFYLCASSPQGADSPLNFGNGTRLTVT.

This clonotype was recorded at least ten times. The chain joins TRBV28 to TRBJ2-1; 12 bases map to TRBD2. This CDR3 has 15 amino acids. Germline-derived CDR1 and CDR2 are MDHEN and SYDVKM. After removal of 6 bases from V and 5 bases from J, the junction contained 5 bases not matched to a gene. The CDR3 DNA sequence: TGTGCCAGCAGGGCTAGCGGGAGGGCCAACAATGAGCAGTTCTTC. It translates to CASRASGRANNEQFF.

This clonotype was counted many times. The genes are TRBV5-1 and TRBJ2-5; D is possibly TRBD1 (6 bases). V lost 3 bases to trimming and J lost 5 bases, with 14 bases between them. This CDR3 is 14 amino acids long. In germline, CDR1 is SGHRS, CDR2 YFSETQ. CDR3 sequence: CASSYSRGAETQYF. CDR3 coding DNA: TGCGCCAGCAGCTACTCCAGGGGAGCGGAGACCCAGTACTTC.